A selection of T cell receptor beta chains follows, all from one sample in a study of CD8 T cells in ankylosing spondylitis. MiXCR, applied by TCRdb to the 5' RACE reads, yields one record per CDR3 protein. This sample has 750,000 to 850,000 distinct CDR3 sequences; approximately 10% occur once, and the top ten carry about 0.5%. The source material was blood, either unsorted or a sorted T cell fraction (not recorded which). The receptors stem from a male donor with ankylosing spondylitis. Both conserved end residues are part of each CDR3. The D gene is left open where the match is weak. Expanded clones get a size class; other rows say once, few or many, or leave the size out.

>13|NA|TRBD1|TRBJ2-5|TRBV4-1
CASSQEGRDRQYF
TGCGCCAGCAGCCAAGAGGGAAGGGACAGACAGTACTTC
>14|few|NA|TRBJ1-5|TRBV5-6
CASQEAGAVQPQHF
TGTGCCAGCCAGGAGGCGGGGGCAGTTCAGCCCCAGCATTTT
>16|few|NA|TRBJ1-1|TRBV4-3
CASSLQAGHTYTEAFF
TGCGCCAGCAGCCTTCAAGCGGGACATACCTACACTGAAGCTTTCTTT
>14|many|TRBD1|TRBJ2-7|TRBV29-1
CSVEVGTGDYEQYF
TGCAGCGTTGAAGTAGGGACAGGCGATTACGAGCAGTACTTC
>13|few|TRBD2|TRBJ2-5|TRBV6-2/TRBV6-3
CASRDSGEETQYF
TGTGCCAGCAGAGATAGCGGGGAAGAGACCCAGTACTTC
>15|NA|NA|TRBJ2-6|TRBV6-1
CASRSGSSGANVLTF
TGTGCCAGCAGGTCGGGGAGCTCTGGGGCCAACGTCCTGACTTTC
>15|NA|TRBD1|TRBJ1-2|TRBV7-8
CASSPRDSAGYGYTF
TGTGCCAGCAGCCCACGGGACAGCGCAGGGTATGGCTACACCTTC
>15|few|NA|TRBJ2-1|TRBV20-1
CSARGPSGFYNEQFF
TGCAGTGCTAGAGGCCCATCGGGGTTCTACAATGAGCAGTTCTTC
>16|many|TRBD1|TRBJ2-2|TRBV12-3/TRBV12-4
CASSFMRGRVTGELFF
TGTGCCAGCAGTTTTATGAGGGGGCGAGTTACCGGGGAGCTGTTTTTT
>11|few|NA|TRBJ2-7|TRBV20-1
CSATRGREQYF
TGCAGTGCCACCCGGGGGCGCGAGCAGTACTTC
>15|many|TRBD1|TRBJ2-1|TRBV6-5
CASSNTGGVTNEQFF
TGTGCCAGCAGTAACACAGGGGGAGTGACGAATGAGCAGTTCTTC
>17|many|TRBD2|TRBJ2-5|TRBV18
CASSPPGLAGGGETQYF
TGTGCCAGCTCACCTCCGGGACTAGCGGGAGGAGGTGAGACCCAGTACTTC
>17|few|TRBD1|TRBJ1-6|TRBV5-1
CASSLGGAGGLASPLHF
TGCGCCAGCAGCTTGGGAGGGGCAGGGGGCTTAGCATCACCCCTCCACTTT
>15|NA|NA|TRBJ1-2|TRBV5-1
CASSYGTPTNYGYTF
TGCGCCAGCAGCTACGGGACACCTACTAACTATGGCTACACCTTC
>15|few|NA|TRBJ2-7|TRBV7-2
CASSLVLESLYEQYF
TGTGCCAGCAGCTTAGTTCTAGAAAGTCTCTACGAGCAGTACTTC
>14|few|TRBD2|TRBJ2-3|TRBV29-1
CSVEGGRGEDTQYF
TGCAGCGTTGAAGGCGGGAGGGGGGAAGATACGCAGTATTTT
>14|few|NA|TRBJ2-7|TRBV6-2/TRBV6-3
CASIRPGPPYEQYF
TGTGCCAGCATCAGACCCGGGCCACCCTACGAGCAGTACTTC
>15|few|NA|TRBJ1-2|TRBV19
CASSPTAGGGYGYTF
TGTGCCAGTAGTCCCACCGCGGGCGGCGGCTATGGCTACACCTTC
>14|NA|TRBD2|TRBJ2-1|TRBV20-1
CSARVGLVVAEQFF
TGCAGTGCTAGAGTGGGACTAGTCGTAGCTGAGCAGTTCTTC
>16|few|NA|TRBJ2-1|TRBV11-2
CASSLRGALYSNEQFF
TGTGCCAGCAGCTTGCGGGGCGCCCTCTACTCCAATGAGCAGTTCTTC
>14|NA|NA|TRBJ1-2|TRBV11-2
CASSPPLRGEGYTF
TGTGCCAGCAGCCCCCCCTTGAGGGGGGAAGGCTACACCTTC
>13|NA|NA|TRBJ2-7|TRBV20-1
CSASPTGVGEQYF
TGCAGTGCTAGTCCCACGGGGGTGGGGGAGCAGTACTTC
>14|NA|NA|TRBJ2-2|TRBV5-5
CASSYAPGSGELFF
TGTGCCAGCAGCTATGCGCCGGGAAGCGGGGAGCTGTTTTTT
>14|few|TRBD1|TRBJ1-5|TRBV20-1
CSARGGTGVQPQHF
TGCAGTGCTAGAGGGGGGACAGGGGTACAGCCCCAGCATTTT
>13|NA|NA|TRBJ2-5|TRBV20-1
CSANRGRAETQYF
TGCAGTGCTAACCGGGGGAGAGCGGAGACCCAGTACTTC
>18|NA|TRBD2|TRBJ2-3|TRBV20-1
CSARPGLAGNPSTDTQYF
TGCAGTGCTAGACCGGGACTAGCGGGCAATCCTAGCACAGATACGCAGTATTTT
>16|many|TRBD2|TRBJ2-1|TRBV7-8
CASSQSRLAGRNEQFF
TGTGCCAGCAGCCAGTCCAGACTAGCGGGGAGGAATGAGCAGTTCTTC
>15|NA|TRBD1|TRBJ2-3|TRBV5-1
CASSVRGTGIDTQYF
TGCGCCAGCAGCGTCCGGGGGACAGGAATAGATACGCAGTATTTT
>15|NA|NA|TRBJ1-4|TRBV28
CASSPPTALREKLFF
TGTGCCAGCAGCCCACCGACAGCGCTTCGGGAAAAACTGTTTTTT
>17|many|TRBD2|TRBJ2-3|TRBV4-1
CASSQVDLGLATDTQYF
TGCGCCAGCAGCCAAGTAGATTTGGGACTAGCGACAGATACGCAGTATTTT
>13|few|NA|TRBJ2-7|TRBV28
CASSKLSPREQYF
TGTGCCAGCAGTAAGTTGAGCCCAAGGGAGCAGTACTTC
>16|few|NA|TRBJ2-4|TRBV5-6
CASSSGYRAQGNIQYF
TGTGCCAGCAGCTCCGGATACCGGGCCCAAGGGAACATTCAGTACTTC
>15|NA|NA|TRBJ1-5|TRBV4-2
CASSQEWGNNQPQHF
TGTGCCAGCAGCCAAGAGTGGGGTAATAATCAGCCCCAGCATTTT
>13|few|TRBD1|TRBJ1-1|TRBV12-3/TRBV12-4
CASTLQGWTEAFF
TGTGCCAGCACTCTACAGGGGTGGACTGAAGCTTTCTTT
>14|few|NA|TRBJ2-1|TRBV20-1
CSASEGWGYNEQFF
TGCAGTGCTAGTGAGGGATGGGGATACAATGAGCAGTTCTTC
>14|few|NA|TRBJ1-4|TRBV20-1
CSAPARASNEKLFF
TGCAGTGCCCCGGCAAGGGCTTCTAATGAAAAACTGTTTTTT
>12|few|NA|TRBJ2-2|TRBV2
CASSEQAGELFF
TGTGCCAGCAGTGAGCAGGCCGGGGAGCTGTTTTTT
>15|few|TRBD2|TRBJ2-1|TRBV10-3
CAISEREGRGSEQFF
TGTGCCATCAGTGAGCGGGAGGGCCGGGGGTCTGAGCAGTTCTTC
>15|NA|NA|TRBJ2-2|TRBV5-1
CASSLAVAGPGELFF
TGCGCCAGCAGCTTGGCAGTTGCGGGTCCCGGGGAGCTGTTTTTT
>16|NA|NA|TRBJ1-2|TRBV6-1
CASSKLGQKSNYGYTF
TGTGCCAGCAGTAAATTAGGACAGAAATCAAACTATGGCTACACCTTC
>14|NA|NA|TRBJ1-6|TRBV20-1
CSAKITGFNSPLHF
TGCAGTGCTAAAATCACAGGTTTTAATTCACCCCTCCACTTT
>15|few|NA|TRBJ1-5|TRBV20-1
CSAHPGAGGNQPQHF
TGCAGTGCTCACCCCGGGGCGGGAGGCAATCAGCCCCAGCATTTT
>11|NA|TRBD2|TRBJ2-7|TRBV20-1
CSASGGGEQYF
TGCAGTGCTTCGGGAGGGGGTGAGCAGTACTTC
>16|NA|TRBD2|TRBJ2-7|TRBV11-3
CASSFSGTSGIHEQYF
TGTGCCAGCAGCTTTTCCGGGACTAGCGGGATCCACGAGCAGTACTTC
>16|few|NA|TRBJ1-5|TRBV7-9
CASSGGWGMGNQPQHF
TGTGCCAGCAGCGGAGGATGGGGGATGGGCAATCAGCCCCAGCATTTT
>12|many|TRBD1|TRBJ2-1|TRBV6-5
CASRTGGNEQFF
TGTGCCAGCCGGACAGGGGGGAATGAGCAGTTCTTC
>15|NA|NA|TRBJ1-6|TRBV5-1
CASSRAGPYNSPLHF
TGCGCCAGCAGCAGGGCCGGACCATATAATTCACCCCTCCACTTT
>13|NA|NA|TRBJ1-6|TRBV20-1
CSIKNWDNSPLHF
TGCAGTATAAAGAATTGGGATAATTCACCCCTCCACTTT
>13|few|NA|TRBJ2-1|TRBV5-6
CASSLYVGEEQFF
TGTGCCAGCAGCTTATATGTGGGGGAGGAGCAGTTCTTC
>15|few|NA|TRBJ1-2|TRBV5-1
CASSLGGAGVTGYTF
TGCGCCAGCAGCTTGGGTGGAGCGGGAGTTACTGGCTACACCTTC
>14|NA|NA|TRBJ1-5|TRBV12-3/TRBV12-4
CASTRPGGSEPQHF
TGTGCCAGCACCCGCCCCGGGGGGTCGGAGCCCCAGCATTTT
>15|many|NA|TRBJ1-2|TRBV28
CASSLLQGVGFGYTF
TGTGCCAGCAGTTTACTACAGGGTGTAGGCTTCGGCTACACCTTC
>14|once|NA|TRBJ2-7|TRBV2
CASSPDRGGNEQYF
TGTGCCAGCAGTCCAGACAGGGGAGGGAACGAGCAGTACTTC
>15|NA|TRBD2|TRBJ2-1|TRBV10-3
CAIRPASGSYNEQFF
TGTGCCATCAGACCTGCTAGCGGGAGTTACAATGAGCAGTTCTTC
>12|many|NA|TRBJ2-3|TRBV5-1
CASTGTFDTQYF
TGCGCCAGCACCGGGACGTTCGATACGCAGTATTTT
>13|many|NA|TRBJ2-7|TRBV6-5
CASSYRQSYEQYF
TGTGCCAGCAGTTACCGGCAGTCCTACGAGCAGTACTTC
>12|few|NA|TRBJ2-3|TRBV5-6
CASSTWRDTQYF
TGTGCCAGCAGCACGTGGCGAGATACGCAGTATTTT